These 10 T cell receptor beta chains were sequenced from one sample in a study of T cells after yellow fever vaccination (dated by TCRdb to the late 2010s). Library prep was done by 5' RACE. Sequenced on an Illumina HiSeq 2500. TCRdb ran its own pipeline on the public reads, namely fastp trimming at Q25 and MiXCR clone calling, and kept in-frame beta chains. Each CDR3 protein appears once, grouped with its most common genes and DNA. This sample lists 150,000 to 200,000 distinct CDR3 sequences; more than 5.5% were detected once. Roughly 2.5% of the sample goes to the ten largest clones. What this sample's treatment or condition label stands for: live attenuated yellow fever vaccine strain. Material: CD4+ T cells sorted from PBMCs, obtained 4 to 6 days after the first yellow fever vaccination. The source is a man between 18 and 35 years old who received the YFV17D yellow fever vaccine.

A note on this clonotype: Sequence at one end of the junction differs from germline and may be a read error. The chain employs TRBV27 and TRBJ1-2; D not certain. CDR1 MNHEY and CDR2 SMNVEV come from the germline V gene (reference sequence). The CDR3 is 13 amino acids. The CDR3 nucleotides read TGTGCCACCAGTTTAGAGGGTAACTATGGCTACACCTTC. Its translation is CATSLEGNYGYTF.

This clonotype occurred many times. CDR3: CASSINPGAYEQYF. The CDR3 nucleotides are TGTGCCAGTAGTATTAACCCGGGGGCCTACGAGCAGTACTTC. This chain uses TRBV19 with TRBJ2-7; possible D gene TRBD2, 6 bases. CDR1 is LNHDA and CDR2 is SQIVND in the germline V gene (reference sequence). The length of the CDR3 is 14 residues. Trimming took off 3 bases at V and 2 bases at J, with 11 bases between the two ends.

This clonotype was seen ten or more times. The chain's CDR3 is CASSQSGGSGSYNEQFF. DNA for the CDR3: TGTGCCAGCAGCCAGAGCGGGGGGTCAGGTTCCTACAATGAGCAGTTCTTC. The chain recombines TRBV7-2 with TRBJ2-1; TRBD2 matches 9 bases. V dropped 5 bases and J dropped 1; count of bases not matched to a gene: 9. Germline V CDR1 and CDR2: SGHTA, FQGNSA. There are 17 residues in the CDR3.

This clonotype was seen repeatedly, ten times or more. This chain uses TRBV4-2 with TRBJ2-1; D may match TRBD1 or TRBD2 (5 bases each). The CDR3 is 14 amino acids. V was trimmed by 0 bases and J by 10 bases, leaving 13 bases between them. Germline lookup yields CDR1 LGHNA and CDR2 YNFKEQ. The CDR3 reads CASSQEVRRGEQFF. The CDR3 region has the DNA TGTGCCAGCAGCCAAGAAGTCCGTCGGGGCGAGCAGTTCTTC.

J is TRBJ2-2 and V is TRBV29-1; 13 bases map to TRBD2. CDR3 size: 16 residues. V lost 6 bases and J lost 1; bases outside the gene matches: 5. Per the germline V gene, CDR1 is SQVTM and CDR2 is ANQGSEA. The CDR3 DNA reads TGCAGCGTAGCGGGACTAGCGGGACTGAACACCGGGGAGCTGTTTTTT. This codes for CSVAGLAGLNTGELFF.

Many counts were recorded for this clonotype. The J gene is TRBJ2-3, the V gene TRBV11-2; D is possibly TRBD2 (7 bases). This CDR3 is 13 amino acids long. Trimming stripped 3 bases from V and 6 bases from J, with 10 bases between. CDR1 SGHAT and CDR2 FQNNGV come from the germline V gene. CDR3 nucleotide sequence: TGTGCCAGCAGCTTCGCGGGGGCTGATACGCAGTATTTT. Residues: CASSFAGADTQYF.

This clonotype was picked up many times. The chain has TRBV5-5 and TRBJ2-1; maybe TRBD1 (5 bases). Trimming cost V 5 bases and J 4 bases, with 10 bases left between them. CDR1 is SGHKS, CDR2 YYEKEE, per germline (reference sequence). The CDR3 is 13 residues long. CDR3 in DNA: TGTGCCAGCAGTCTCGGACAATACAATGAGCAGTTCTTC. This gives the protein CASSLGQYNEQFF.

This chain connects TRBV11-3 to TRBJ2-3; D remains ambiguous. Germline V gives CDR1 SGHNT, CDR2 YENEEA. Trimming removed 4 bases from V and 4 bases from J, with 9 bases in between. The CDR3 covers 13 residues. CDR3 region: CASSSTFADTQYF. The CDR3 DNA follows: TGTGCCAGCAGCTCGACCTTCGCAGATACGCAGTATTTT.

V and J are TRBV3-1 and TRBJ1-4; the D gene is possibly TRBD1 (5 bases). The V end lost 3 bases, the J end lost 6 bases, and 11 bases lay between the germline ends. This CDR3 is built from 14 residues. Germline V gene sequence: CDR1 LGHDT, CDR2 YNNKEL (reference sequence). The CDR3 DNA is TGTGCCAGCAGCCAGGGAATGGGGGATGAAAAACTGTTTTTT. Translation gives CASSQGMGDEKLFF.

This clonotype was counted ten times or more. CDR3 sequence reads: CASSLAGGGYNEQFF. The CDR3 DNA sequence: TGCGCCAGCAGCTTGGCCGGAGGCGGGTACAATGAGCAGTTCTTC. This chain uses TRBV5-1 with TRBJ2-1; D may be TRBD2 (5 bases). V dropped 0 bases and J dropped 4 bases, with 11 bases sitting between them. The CDR3 is 15 amino acids. Germline CDR1 SGHRS, CDR2 YFSETQ.